Listed here are 29 T cell receptor beta chains from one sample, sequenced in a study of control samples from healthy donors and cancer patients. Profiled with immunoSEQ multiplex PCR; TCRdb holds only in-frame clones, not every one. The sample holds about 49,000 clones, approximately 83% seen once. Material: PBMCs. These receptors were collected from a woman in her forties or fifties with lung cancer.

This clone has just one count. This chain connects TRBV2 to TRBJ1-1; D is unresolved. Germline V lookup: CDR1 SNHLY, CDR2 FYNNEI. This CDR3 region has 13 residues. Between the trimmed V and J ends, which lost 7 bases and 1 base, there was a span of 10 bases. The DNA for the CDR3 is TGTGCCAGCAATCGAGAAAAGAACACTGAAGCTTTCTTT. Protein product: CASNREKNTEAFF.

The chain recombines TRBV5-1 with TRBJ2-7, with TRBD1 matching over 10 bases. This CDR3 comprises 15 residues. Germline V gene sequence: CDR1 SGHRS, CDR2 YFSETQ. V was clipped by 0 bases and J by 4 bases; unmatched bases: 4. CDR3 DNA sequence: TGCGCCAGCAGCTTGGTAGGGGGACAGGGGTACGAGCAGTACTTC. Translating it yields CASSLVGGQGYEQYF.

The chain employs TRBV7-9 and TRBJ2-3, with D maybe TRBD2 (7 bases). The germline V gene encodes CDR1 SEHNR and CDR2 FQNEAQ (reference sequence). V was shortened by 1 base and J by 1 base, with 15 bases between the two germline ends. The CDR3 extends over 17 amino acids. The CDR3 nucleotides are TGTGCCAGCAGCTTAGGGGGCGGCGGGGGCCGCACAGATACGCAGTATTTT. Its protein product is CASSLGGGGGRTDTQYF.

The CDR3 DNA follows: TGTGCCAGCAGCTACAACAGGGGGGACTATGGCTACACCTTC. Its protein product is CASSYNRGDYGYTF. The V call is TRBV7-9, the J call TRBJ1-2; 8 bases align to TRBD1. V lost 4 bases to trimming and J lost 3 bases; unmatched junction nucleotides: 4. Per the germline V gene, CDR1 is SEHNR and CDR2 is FQNEAQ (reference sequence). This CDR3 contains 14 residues.

In nucleotides, the CDR3 is TGTGCCAGAAGCTTTATCGGGACGCCGTCCTACGAGCAGTACTTC. It encodes CARSFIGTPSYEQYF. The chain couples TRBV7-5 to TRBJ2-7. TRBV7-5 counts as a pseudogene. The CDR3 consists of 15 residues.

The chain joins TRBV28 to TRBJ2-2; 8 nucleotides line up with TRBD1. The ends lost 5 bases at V and 1 base at J; junction bases unmatched: 6. The CDR3 is 16 residues long. Looked up from germline, CDR1 is MDHEN and CDR2 is SYDVKM. The CDR3 DNA reads as TGTGCCAGCAGTGGCCGAGGGACAGGGAACACCGGGGAGCTGTTTTTT. Amino acid sequence: CASSGRGTGNTGELFF.

The chain links TRBV27 to TRBJ1-4; 9 nucleotides align to TRBD1. The CDR3 sequence is 17 residues long. V was clipped by 3 bases and J by 7 bases; unmatched bases: 12. CDR1 and CDR2 (germline): MNHEY, SMNVEV (reference sequence). CDR3 in DNA: TGTGCCAGCAGTTTCCCCCTCCCGGGACAGGGTTGTGAAAAACTGTTTTTT. Translating it yields CASSFPLPGQGCEKLFF.

J is TRBJ1-2 and V is TRBV18, with D possibly matching TRBD1 (5 bases). CDR1 KGHSH and CDR2 LQKENI come from the germline V gene. Trimming left V 3 bases short and J 7 bases short, with 12 bases between. CDR3 length: 13 residues. CDR3 in DNA: TGTGCCAGCTCACCCCCAGGGTTCATTGGCTACACCTTC. Its protein product is CASSPPGFIGYTF.

The chain carries TRBV27 and TRBJ1-4; D possibly corresponds to TRBD1 (6 bases). The CDR3 totals 15 residues. Trimming removed 4 bases from V and 8 bases from J, with 17 bases in between. CDR1 and CDR2 from the germline V gene are MNHEY and SMNVEV (reference sequence). The CDR3 reads CASSSTGSLREKLFF. CDR3 sequence (DNA): TGTGCCAGCAGTTCCACAGGGAGTTTGAGAGAAAAACTGTTTTTT.

The chain recombines TRBV6-5 with TRBJ1-1; 7 nucleotides line up with TRBD1. Germline trimming cut 4 bases from V and 0 bases from J; bases unmatched to any gene: 8. The CDR3 has 16 residues. The germline V gene has CDR1 MNHEY and CDR2 SVGAGI. The CDR3 sequence: CASSSRQGLLNTEAFF. The CDR3 DNA reads TGTGCCAGCAGTTCCCGACAGGGCTTGCTGAACACTGAAGCTTTCTTT.

V usage is TRBV3-1 (or the pseudogene TRBV3-2) and J usage is TRBJ1-3, with D possibly being TRBD1 (6 bases). The germline V and J ends were trimmed by 0 bases and 11 bases, with 23 bases remaining between them. This CDR3 is 17 amino acids long. Germline assignment: CDR1 LGHDT and CDR2 YNNKEL (reference sequence). Here the CDR3 reads CASSQEFSPDSVYPIYF. CDR3 DNA sequence: TGTGCCAGCAGCCAAGAATTTTCTCCGGACAGCGTTTACCCCATATATTTT.

The chain links TRBV2 to TRBJ2-2; 7 nucleotides line up with TRBD1. The CDR3 length is 15 residues. Germline CDR1 reads SNHLY; CDR2 reads FYNNEI. The V gene end was trimmed by 6 bases and the J gene end by 3 bases; junction bases not matched to a gene: 7. The DNA of the CDR3 is TGTGCCAGCAGGGATGGGGACAGCCACACCGGGGAGCTGTTTTTT. It encodes CASRDGDSHTGELFF.

This rearrangement joins TRBV13 to TRBJ2-5; TRBD2 matches at 13 bases. V was pared by 4 bases and J by 3 bases, with 2 bases of the junction left unmatched. CDR3 size: 15 residues. CDR1 is PRHDT, CDR2 FYEKMQ, per germline (reference sequence). CDR3 amino acids: CASSWGTSGEETQYF. In nucleotides, the CDR3 is TGTGCCAGCAGCTGGGGGACTAGCGGGGAAGAGACCCAGTACTTC.

The chain carries TRBV29-1 and TRBJ1-1, with 9 nucleotides matching TRBD1. CDR3 length equals 14 residues. Germline V gene sequence: CDR1 SQVTM, CDR2 ANQGSEA. After removal of 4 bases from V and 3 bases from J, the junction contained 6 bases not matched to a gene. CDR3 bases: TGCAGCGTTGTGCAGGGACAGGGATACACTGAAGCTTTCTTT. Encoded protein: CSVVQGQGYTEAFF.

J is TRBJ1-1 and V is TRBV30; D is unclear. Germline V gene sequence: CDR1 GTSNPN, CDR2 SVGIG (reference sequence). Trimming left V 0 bases short and J 3 bases short, with 8 bases between. The CDR3 runs to 13 residues. The CDR3 DNA follows: TGTGCCTGGAGTGTACCAACACACACTGAAGCTTTCTTT. This gives the protein CAWSVPTHTEAFF.

The rearrangement uses TRBV5-4 and TRBJ1-1, with 7 bases identical to TRBD1. V lost 4 bases, J lost 4 bases, and 7 bases stayed unmatched. This CDR3 comprises 14 residues. Germline V gene sequence: CDR1 SGHNT, CDR2 YYREEE (reference sequence). The CDR3 DNA reads as TGTGCCAGCAGCCGCACAGGGGCCTCCACTGAAGCTTTCTTT. Its translation is CASSRTGASTEAFF.

The genes are TRBV20-1 and TRBJ2-7; D is ambiguous. The germline CDR1 and CDR2 sequences are DFQATT and SNEGSKA (reference sequence). CDR3 length: 16 amino acids. Trimming took 3 bases from V and 1 from J, leaving 19 bases between them. CDR3 coding DNA: TGCAGTGCTAGTTCCGCCAGTGCAGGTCCTTCCTACGAGCAGTACTTC. As protein: CSASSASAGPSYEQYF.

The CDR3 coding sequence is TGTGCCAGCTCACCAGAAGGACAGATGCTTTATGGCTACACCTTC. Residues: CASSPEGQMLYGYTF. This chain uses TRBV18 with TRBJ1-2, with a possible D match to TRBD1 (6 bases). Germline lookup yields CDR1 KGHSH and CDR2 LQKENI. V shed 2 bases and J shed 5 bases, with 15 bases lying between them. This CDR3 is 15 amino acids long.

V usage is TRBV28 and J usage is TRBJ1-3; D perhaps matches TRBD1 (5 bases). V lost 1 base to trimming and J lost 2 bases, with 6 bases between them. Germline assignment: CDR1 MDHEN and CDR2 SYDVKM. CDR3 length equals 14 residues. CDR3: CASSLSGTGNTIYF. As DNA, the CDR3 is TGTGCCAGCAGTTTATCAGGGACTGGAAACACCATATATTTT.

The genes are TRBV5-1 and TRBJ1-1; no firm D call. Germline values: CDR1 SGHRS, CDR2 YFSETQ. V gave up 3 bases and J gave up 9 bases, with 18 bases separating them. CDR3 size: 14 residues. The DNA for the CDR3 is TGCGCCAGCAGCTCCCAGGACCCTGGCAACCAAGCTTTCTTT. It translates to CASSSQDPGNQAFF.

V and J are TRBV28 and TRBJ2-7; D might be TRBD2 (5 bases). The V gene's germline CDR1 is MDHEN and CDR2 SYDVKM. With 0 bases removed from V and 3 bases from J, the gap between germline ends came to 9 bases. The CDR3 has 14 amino acids. For the CDR3, the DNA is TGTGCCAGCAGTTTATGGGGCGGGTTCTACGAGCAGTACTTC. This codes for CASSLWGGFYEQYF.

The chain combines TRBV5-5 with TRBJ1-1; D is unresolved. Trimming left V 5 bases short and J 4 bases short, with 12 bases between. Per germline, CDR1 SGHKS and CDR2 YYEKEE (reference sequence). This CDR3 contains 13 residues. The CDR3 reads CASSIQSFTEAFF. In nucleotides, the CDR3 is TGTGCCAGCAGTATCCAAAGTTTCACTGAAGCTTTCTTT.

Only one count was recorded for this clone. V gene TRBV2 combines with J gene TRBJ2-7, with D possibly called TRBD1 or TRBD2 (5 bases each). The CDR3 is 14 amino acids. Trimming took 3 bases from V and 3 from J, leaving 12 bases between them. CDR1 is SNHLY, CDR2 FYNNEI, per germline. The CDR3 DNA reads TGTGCCAGCAGTGAGAGGGACGGTCTCTACGAGCAGTACTTC. Amino acids: CASSERDGLYEQYF.

The V and J genes are TRBV2 and TRBJ1-5; D is uncertain. This CDR3 has 14 residues. Germline CDR1 is SNHLY and CDR2 is FYNNEI. Between the trimmed V and J ends, which lost 3 bases and 0 bases, there was a span of 6 bases. The CDR3 region has the DNA TGTGCCAGCAGTGAGGCGCTTAGCAATCAGCCCCAGCATTTT. Translated: CASSEALSNQPQHF.

The table lists this clone with a few counts. The chain carries TRBV5-1 and TRBJ1-3; TRBD1 matches at 7 bases. V lost 3 bases to trimming and J lost 4 bases; unmatched junction nucleotides: 1. The CDR3 has 13 amino acids. The germline V gene encodes CDR1 SGHRS and CDR2 YFSETQ. CDR3 residues: CASSSGQGNTIYF. The DNA for the CDR3 is TGCGCCAGCAGCTCGGGACAGGGAAACACCATATATTTT.

For the CDR3, the DNA is TGTGCCAGCAGCTTACCCGAACAGAGTAACTATGGCTACACCTTC. Translating gives CASSLPEQSNYGYTF. V and J are TRBV7-9 and TRBJ1-2; D not resolved. V lost 2 bases, J lost 1 base, and 11 bases lay in between. Germline V CDR1 and CDR2: SEHNR, FQNEAQ (reference sequence). The CDR3 covers 15 residues.

This clone has only a few counts. The gene calls are TRBV19 and TRBJ1-2, with 10 bases fitting TRBD1. Germline-derived CDR1 and CDR2 are LNHDA and SQIVND (reference sequence). The CDR3 totals 17 residues. Trimming removed 4 bases from V and 7 bases from J; junction bases left unmatched: 15. CDR3 nucleotide sequence: TGTGCCAGTAGTACCTCTGCGACCGGGACAGGGGACGGTGGCTACACCTTC. This codes for CASSTSATGTGDGGYTF.

The V gene is TRBV28, the J gene TRBJ2-7; D call uncertain. The V gene's germline CDR1 is MDHEN and CDR2 SYDVKM. The CDR3 totals 13 residues. Trimming pared 3 bases from V and 6 bases from J, leaving 12 bases between. The DNA of the CDR3 is TGTGCCAGCAGTTTGTTACCCTTCGGCGAGCAGTACTTC. Its protein product is CASSLLPFGEQYF.

In its sample, this clone was seen a few times. CDR3: CASSVRDRSGVAGELFF. In nucleotides, the CDR3 is TGTGCCAGCAGCGTCCGGGACAGATCAGGAGTGGCCGGGGAGCTGTTTTTT. The chain links TRBV7-3 to TRBJ2-2; 7 bases are a match to TRBD1. The CDR3 covers 17 residues. V dropped 5 bases and J dropped 6; count of bases not matched to a gene: 15. CDR1 is SGHTA, CDR2 FQGTGA, per germline.